This T cell receptor beta chain was captured in a study of metastatic and nonmetastatic thyroid tumors. Whole-study context: Comparative analysis of repertoires was undertaken across blood and tumor or nodule tissue obtained from malignant and benign thyroid patients. Study-wide results and limits: Patients with malignant thyroid tumors reportedly had significantly higher TCR beta diversity than those with benign nodules, in blood and tumor.

The CDR3 covers 14 residues. Germline trimming cut 10 bases from V and 8 bases from J; bases unmatched to any gene: 12. The germline V gene encodes CDR1 MNHNS and CDR2 SASEGT. In the study's own analysis: CDR3 differences across clinicopathological groups were used to build a distant-metastasis classifier for papillary thyroid cancer. TCRdb re-called clones via MiXCR from the PCR reads. For this entry, the V and J calls and clone size follow TCRdb and not the study's own pipeline. The data contain under 95,000 clones, roughly 13% of them seen just once; the ten biggest clones take up over 9%. Each patient came to thyroid surgery without any prior treatment (of any kind). This clone was picked up a small number of times. Its matching antigen is unknown. A much larger clonotype is one base distant, so this may be a read error.

The sequenced sample was blood. The receptor comes from a female donor with papillary thyroid cancer or a benign thyroid nodule (not recorded which). Some clones in this sample may be carry-over from other donors' samples. The rearrangement links TRBV6-1 to TRBJ2-1, with 9 bases lining up with TRBD2. The CDR3 region has the DNA TGTGCCATCCGTCGGTCCGGGACTAGCTATGAGCAGTTCTTC. It specifies CAIRRSGTSYEQFF.